This paragraph covers one T cell receptor beta chain sequence. Its antigen is not known. The sample comes from a study of OX40 agonist ivuxolimab in advanced cancers. Across the whole study: Patients treated during dose escalation were battling hepatocellular carcinoma, melanoma, renal cell or head and neck cancer. A mean age of approximately 60 years, range roughly 20 to 90, was recorded, and 80% to 90% were male.

Clones were read by immunoSEQ multiplex PCR, and TCRdb kept only the in-frame ones, dropping some. The data contain roughly 92,000 clones, 75% to 95% of them seen just once; the ten biggest clones take up about 8.7%. Whole-study results and caveats: Expanded peripheral T-cell antigen specificity went undetermined. Patients who responded partially at 0.1-3.0 mg/kg showed clonal expansion ranking among the lowest.

V was clipped by 3 bases and J by 0 bases, with 8 bases between them. Germline lookup yields CDR1 MNHNS and CDR2 SASEGT. There are 14 residues in the CDR3. V and J are TRBV6-1 and TRBJ1-1; no definite D call. This sequence was found in an adult with an advanced solid tumor such as melanoma, head and neck, liver or kidney cancer. Source: CD4+ or CD8+ T cells sorted from blood, taken in a trial of the OX40 agonist ivuxolimab. The CDR3 here is CASSEFTVNTEAFF. CDR3 DNA sequence: TGTGCCAGCAGTGAGTTCACCGTGAACACTGAAGCTTTCTTT.